The 8 T cell receptor beta chains given below trace back to one sample, sequenced in a study of cytotoxic CD8 clonotypes in ibrutinib-treated CLL. Repertoires were generated with immunoSEQ multiplex PCR, while TCRdb's copy carries only in-frame clones and drops some. The table records 52,000 or so clones, roughly 85% of them present only once. The sample was PBMCs, taken after 24 months of ibrutinib treatment. The receptors come from a human donor with chronic lymphocytic leukemia.

V usage is TRBV28 and J usage is TRBJ2-7; D is possibly TRBD1 (6 bases). The CDR3 has 15 residues. With 5 bases removed from V and 2 bases from J, the gap between germline ends came to 16 bases. The germline CDR1 and CDR2 sequences are MDHEN and SYDVKM. The CDR3 nucleotides read TGTGCCAGCAGTCCCCCCGGGACAACCACCTACGAGCAGTACTTC. Protein product: CASSPPGTTTYEQYF.

The CDR3 loop is CASSSTGVGHGYTF. The CDR3 DNA sequence: TGTGCCAGCAGCTCGACAGGGGTAGGGCATGGCTACACCTTC. This sequence joins TRBV5-6 and TRBJ1-2; 8 positions match TRBD1. CDR3 length equals 14 residues. The junction had 7 bases not matched to a gene; V was cut back by 3 bases and J by 6 bases. The V gene's germline CDR1 is SGHDT and CDR2 YYEEEE. The entire variable domain, with the rest obtained from reference TRBV5-6 and TRBJ1-2, is as follows: DAGVTQSPTHLIKTRGQQVTLRCSPKSGHDTVSWYQQALGQGPQFIFQYYEEEERQRGNFPDRFSGHQFPNYSSELNVNALLLGDSALYLCASSSTGVGHGYTFGSGTRLTVV.

The V and J genes are TRBV6-5 and TRBJ2-2; 7 bases map to TRBD1. The CDR3 totals 14 residues. J was trimmed by 5 bases and V by 7 bases; bases with no gene match: 7. Germline V lookup: CDR1 MNHEY, CDR2 SVGAGI. CDR3 protein: CASMSGGTTGELFF. The CDR3 DNA is TGTGCCAGCATGTCAGGGGGAACGACCGGGGAGCTGTTTTTT.

This chain uses TRBV19 with TRBJ2-7; TRBD2 is a possible D gene (5 bases). V lost 6 bases and J lost 0, with 12 bases in between. CDR1 is LNHDA, CDR2 SQIVND, per germline (reference sequence). The CDR3 consists of 14 residues. Here the CDR3 DNA reads TGTGCCAGTAGGGGAGCTAGCCCCTCCTACGAGCAGTACTTC. Its translation: CASRGASPSYEQYF.

The chain is built from TRBV25-1 and TRBJ2-7; 8 nucleotides agree with TRBD2. The CDR3 sequence is 15 residues long. V lost 3 bases to trimming and J lost 3 bases; unmatched junction nucleotides: 7. Germline loops: CDR1 MGHDK, CDR2 SYGVNS. The DNA for the CDR3 is TGTGCCAGCAGTGACCCCGGGACTAGAGACTACGAGCAGTACTTC. Amino acids: CASSDPGTRDYEQYF.

The CDR3 DNA reads TGCAGCGCCAGCAAAAGTGCGGGTGGAAACACCATATATTTT. Encoded protein: CSASKSAGGNTIYF. This chain joins TRBV29-1 and TRBJ1-3; no reliable D call. Germline values: CDR1 SQVTM, CDR2 ANQGSEA. The CDR3 length is 14 residues. V shed 7 bases and J shed 3 bases, with 16 bases lying between them.

V usage is TRBV28 and J usage is TRBJ2-7; 9 bases map to TRBD1. CDR1 is MDHEN and CDR2 is SYDVKM in the germline V gene. V shed 3 bases and J 6 bases; nucleotides not matched to a gene: 15. The CDR3 totals 17 residues. The CDR3 protein is CASSLGREGTGTSEQYF. In DNA form, the CDR3 reads TGTGCCAGCAGTTTGGGGAGAGAGGGGACAGGGACCTCCGAGCAGTACTTC.

The chain couples TRBV6-1 to TRBJ2-7; 10 nucleotides align to TRBD2. CDR3 length equals 16 residues. Germline V gene sequence: CDR1 MNHNS, CDR2 SASEGT. V trimming: 0 bases; J trimming: 3 bases; junction bases outside the gene matches: 5. The CDR3 DNA reads as TGTGCCAGCAGTGAAGCGTCGGTAGCGGGAGGCTACGAGCAGTACTTC. It yields the protein CASSEASVAGGYEQYF.